This entry lists 24 T cell receptor beta chains sequenced from one sample in a study of blood T cell repertoires in COVID-19. Using immunoSEQ multiplex PCR, the repertoire was profiled, and TCRdb retains in-frame clones only, with some absent. Of about 400,000 clones in the sample, roughly 88% were seen once. The sample taken for sequencing was peripheral blood. The receptors here all came from a woman aged 25 to 39 with active or convalescent COVID-19.

The chain uses TRBV3-1 (or the pseudogene TRBV3-2) and TRBJ2-7; 7 positions match TRBD1. Trimming cost V 8 bases and J 4 bases; bases outside gene matches: 5. The CDR3 consists of 12 residues. Germline V gene data show CDR1 as LGHDT and CDR2 as YNNKEL (reference sequence). The CDR3 DNA sequence: TGTGCCAGCCAGGGGGATAGGTACGAGCAGTACTTC. Residues: CASQGDRYEQYF.

The V gene is TRBV2, the J gene TRBJ1-2; D ambiguous. Germline V gives CDR1 SNHLY, CDR2 FYNNEI. The CDR3 extends over 12 amino acids. Trimming removed 3 bases at V and 4 bases at J, with 6 bases between. The CDR3 here is CASSEGIYGYTF. The CDR3 bases are TGTGCCAGCAGTGAGGGCATCTATGGCTACACCTTC. Supplemented by reference TRBV2 and TRBJ1-2, the full variable domain reads EPEVTQTPSHQVTQMGQEVILRCVPISNHLYFYWYRQILGQKVEFLVSFYNNEISEKSEIFDDQFSVERPDGSNFTLKIRSTKLEDSAMYFCASSEGIYGYTFGSGTRLTVV.

The chain has TRBV25-1 and TRBJ2-2; no clear D. Trimming cost V 1 base and J 4 bases, with 4 bases left between them. Per germline, CDR1 MGHDK and CDR2 SYGVNS. This CDR3 contains 13 residues. CDR3: CASSEWATGELFF. Here the CDR3 DNA reads TGTGCCAGCAGTGAATGGGCCACCGGGGAGCTGTTTTTT.

The count of this clone is one. The chain carries TRBV14 and TRBJ2-1; 11 positions match TRBD2. The V and J ends lost 4 bases and 9 bases, in that order; junction bases with no gene match: 11. The CDR3 is 16 residues long. CDR1 is SGHDN, CDR2 FVKESK, per germline. CDR3: CASSPLTSGMRGEQFF. The CDR3 DNA reads as TGTGCCAGCAGCCCTCTGACTAGCGGGATGCGGGGTGAGCAGTTCTTC.

The CDR3 coding sequence is TGTGCCAGTAGTATATCCAGGACAGGCCGAGGTCTGACGATCACTGAAGCTTTCTTT. This encodes CASSISRTGRGLTITEAFF. The chain joins TRBV19 to TRBJ1-1; 7 bases map to TRBD1. This CDR3 is 19 amino acids long. After removal of 2 bases from V and 4 bases from J, the junction contained 19 bases not matched to a gene. The germline gives CDR1 LNHDA, CDR2 SQIVND (reference sequence).

The rearrangement links TRBV19 to TRBJ1-3; D remains ambiguous. Trimming cost V 10 bases and J 0 bases, with 13 bases left between them. This CDR3 contains 14 residues. The germline CDR1 and CDR2 sequences are LNHDA and SQIVND (reference sequence). CDR3 in amino acids: CATKSDISGNTIYF. The CDR3, as DNA: TGTGCCACCAAGTCTGACATCTCTGGAAACACCATATATTTT.

V and J are TRBV7-2 and TRBJ2-2, with a weak D call TRBD2 (6 bases). The CDR3 contains 16 residues. With 0 bases removed from V and 0 bases from J, the gap between germline ends came to 8 bases. The germline CDR1 and CDR2 sequences are SGHTA and FQGNSA. The CDR3 coding sequence is TGTGCCAGCAGCTTAGCTTGGACTACGAACACCGGGGAGCTGTTTTTT. The encoded protein is CASSLAWTTNTGELFF.

This clone was detected a few times. The chain carries TRBV11-2 and TRBJ2-7; TRBD1 matches at 8 bases. In germline, CDR1 is SGHAT, CDR2 FQNNGV. This CDR3 comprises 14 residues. Unmatched junction bases numbered 10, after V lost 5 bases and J lost 7 bases. This chain's CDR3 is CASSDVWTGKEQYF. The DNA of the CDR3 is TGTGCCAGCAGCGATGTATGGACAGGGAAGGAGCAGTACTTC.

The chain links TRBV11-2 to TRBJ2-7; 7 nucleotides align to TRBD1. The CDR3 runs 14 residues. V trimming: 1 base; J trimming: 6 bases; junction bases outside the gene matches: 6. From germline, CDR1 is SGHAT and CDR2 FQNNGV. CDR3 DNA: TGTGCCAGCAGCTTAGGACTGACAGGGTTCGAGCAGTACTTC. Its protein product is CASSLGLTGFEQYF.

The chain joins TRBV11-2 to TRBJ2-7, with unresolved D. V was clipped by 2 bases and J by 7 bases, with 12 bases between them. Germline assignment: CDR1 SGHAT and CDR2 FQNNGV. The CDR3 totals 13 residues. The CDR3 coding sequence is TGTGCCAGCAGCTTATATCTAGGATGGGAGCAGTACTTC. Translating gives CASSLYLGWEQYF.

The CDR3 sequence: CASGPGSSNQPQHF. The CDR3 bases are TGTGCCAGCGGGCCGGGAAGTAGCAATCAGCCCCAGCATTTT. This chain connects TRBV6-6 to TRBJ1-5, with D unresolved. Trimming pared 8 bases from V and 0 bases from J, leaving 11 bases between. Germline V gene data show CDR1 as MNHNY and CDR2 as SVGAGI (reference sequence). The CDR3 is 14 residues long.

This chain uses TRBV10-1 with TRBJ2-3; 9 nucleotides match TRBD1. The CDR3 sequence is 15 residues long. Germline CDR1 WNHNN, CDR2 SYGVQD (reference sequence). J was trimmed by 1 base and V by 1 base; bases with no gene match: 0. CDR3 DNA sequence: TGCGCCAGCAGTGAGTGGACAGGGGGCACAGATACGCAGTATTTT. This encodes CASSEWTGGTDTQYF.

In its sample, this clone was seen once. The rearrangement joins TRBV5-1 to TRBJ1-1, with TRBD1 matching 7 bases. This CDR3 is 13 amino acids long. Germline V CDR1 and CDR2: SGHRS, YFSETQ. Trimming cost V 3 bases and J 3 bases; bases outside gene matches: 2. Written as DNA, the CDR3 is TGCGCCAGCAGCTGGGGACAGCACACTGAAGCTTTCTTT. It is translated as CASSWGQHTEAFF.

This chain uses TRBV25-1 with TRBJ1-6; D remains unclear. The CDR3 runs 13 residues. The germline V and J ends were trimmed by 3 bases and 5 bases, with 5 bases remaining between them. CDR1 and CDR2 from the germline V gene are MGHDK and SYGVNS. The CDR3 loop reads CASSDHNNSPLHF. CDR3 coding DNA: TGTGCCAGCAGTGACCACAATAATTCACCCCTCCACTTT.

The V and J genes are TRBV5-5 and TRBJ1-5, with D uncertain. The length of the CDR3 is 15 residues. V was trimmed by 1 base and J by 0 bases, leaving 8 bases between them. Germline lookup yields CDR1 SGHKS and CDR2 YYEKEE (reference sequence). The CDR3 sequence is CASSLSPNSNQPQHF. CDR3 nucleotides: TGTGCCAGCAGCTTGTCCCCAAATAGCAATCAGCCCCAGCATTTT. The full variable domain, its missing parts supplied by reference TRBV5-5 and TRBJ1-5, is DAGVTQSPTHLIKTRGQQVTLRCSPISGHKSVSWYQQVLGQGPQFIFQYYEKEERGRGNFPDRFSARQFPNYSSELNVNALLLGDSALYLCASSLSPNSNQPQHFGDGTRLSIL.

The gene calls are TRBV5-1 and TRBJ2-3, with 9 bases that match TRBD2. The germline V gene has CDR1 SGHRS and CDR2 YFSETQ. The CDR3 length is 19 residues. The ends lost 1 base at V and 4 bases at J; junction bases unmatched: 16. In DNA form, the CDR3 reads TGCGCCAGCAGCTTGAATCTAGGCGGTGGGGGACTAGCATCAGATACGCAGTATTTT. Protein: CASSLNLGGGGLASDTQYF.

V usage is TRBV3-1 (or the pseudogene TRBV3-2) and J usage is TRBJ2-3; a possible D gene is TRBD2 (6 bases). V was cut by 4 bases and J by 6 bases, with 14 bases left in between. The germline gives CDR1 LGHDT, CDR2 YNNKEL (reference sequence). CDR3 length equals 14 residues. In nucleotides, the CDR3 is TGTGCCAGCAGCCTCGGGGGATATCTGGATACGCAGTATTTT. Translating it yields CASSLGGYLDTQYF.

The rearrangement links TRBV7-9 to TRBJ2-5, with TRBD2 matching over 7 bases. Germline V gene data show CDR1 as SEHNR and CDR2 as FQNEAQ (reference sequence). J was trimmed by 2 bases and V by 2 bases; bases with no gene match: 11. The CDR3 runs to 17 residues. For the CDR3, the DNA is TGTGCCAGCAGCTTATATCGGGCTAGCGGAGTACAAGAGACCCAGTACTTC. Translated: CASSLYRASGVQETQYF.

The chain employs TRBV19 and TRBJ1-1, with D possibly matching TRBD1 (5 bases). CDR3 size: 15 residues. Trimming took 3 bases from V and 0 from J, leaving 11 bases between them. Germline CDR1 and CDR2: LNHDA and SQIVND (reference sequence). CDR3 loop: CASSMTDEMNTEAFF. CDR3 nucleotide sequence: TGTGCCAGTAGTATGACAGACGAAATGAACACTGAAGCTTTCTTT.

In its sample, this clone was seen once. This chain uses TRBV12-3 or TRBV12-4 with TRBJ1-5; D is uncertain. The CDR3 covers 13 residues. V lost 3 bases to trimming and J lost 0 bases, with 3 bases between them. CDR3 sequence reads: CASSFYSNQPQHF. The CDR3 DNA is TGTGCCAGCAGTTTTTATAGCAATCAGCCCCAGCATTTT.

The chain combines TRBV25-1 with TRBJ2-7; tentatively, D is TRBD2 (5 bases). The V end lost 1 base, the J end lost 7 bases, and 11 bases lay between the germline ends. In germline, CDR1 is MGHDK, CDR2 SYGVNS. The CDR3 length is 13 residues. CDR3 residues: CASSESGGLEQYF. The CDR3 coding sequence is TGTGCCAGCAGTGAATCAGGCGGGTTAGAGCAGTACTTC.

The CDR3 spells CASSIATGFLFPQHF. For the CDR3, the DNA is TGTGCCAGTAGTATAGCCACAGGTTTCCTTTTTCCCCAGCATTTT. The chain couples TRBV19 to TRBJ1-5; a weak D match, TRBD1 (5 bases). Germline CDR1 is LNHDA and CDR2 is SQIVND (reference sequence). CDR3 size: 15 residues. V lost 1 base, J lost 10 bases, and 17 bases lay in between. The entire variable domain, with the rest obtained from reference TRBV19 and TRBJ1-5, is as follows: DGGITQSPKYLFRKEGQNVTLSCEQNLNHDAMYWYRQDPGQGLRLIYYSQIVNDFQKGDIAEGYSVSREKKESFPLTVTSAQKNPTAFYLCASSIATGFLFPQHFGDGTRLSIL.

The gene calls are TRBV2 and TRBJ2-5; 7 bases match TRBD2. V was pared by 7 bases and J by 0 bases, with 8 bases of the junction left unmatched. Germline assignment: CDR1 SNHLY and CDR2 FYNNEI. The CDR3 contains 15 residues. CDR3 in amino acids: CASTTAAGYQETQYF. In DNA form, the CDR3 reads TGTGCCAGCACTACGGCAGCGGGGTACCAAGAGACCCAGTACTTC.

This chain joins TRBV12-3 or TRBV12-4 and TRBJ1-2, with D possibly being TRBD1 (5 bases). The CDR3 consists of 12 residues. V shed 3 bases and J shed 4 bases, with 6 bases lying between them. The CDR3: CASSLQGYGYTF. CDR3 DNA: TGTGCCAGCAGTTTGCAGGGCTATGGCTACACCTTC.